This TCR beta chain emerged from a study of metastatic and nonmetastatic thyroid tumors. Study context: Repertoire data that came from the blood and tumor or nodule tissue of malignant and benign thyroid patients were compared.

Germline CDR1 reads SGHVS; CDR2 reads FQNEAQ. The J segment lost 7 bases and the V segment lost 4 bases, leaving 11 bases of the junction unmatched. This CDR3 spans 16 amino acids. Study-wide results and limits: Malignant thyroid tumors reportedly exceeded benign nodules significantly in TCR beta diversity, with the difference appearing in blood and tumor.

Authors' analysis steps: A papillary thyroid cancer distant-metastasis classifier was built from CDR3 differences across clinicopathological groups. TCRdb re-called the PCR reads with MiXCR. These V and J calls are TCRdb output, not the study's own analysis. The table includes around 15,000 clones, roughly a third detected once. Ahead of thyroid surgery, no patient had received treatment of any kind. As concerns this clone: Antigen specificity is unknown.

This sequence originates from a male donor with papillary thyroid cancer or a benign thyroid nodule (not recorded which). Some clones in this sample may be carry-over from other donors' samples. The chain is built from TRBV7-8 and TRBJ2-2; 8 bases line up with TRBD2. The sample consisted of tumor tissue. CDR3 in DNA: TGTGCCAGCAGCTCGCTTGGAGCGGGAGACTTCGGGGAGCTGTTTTTT. Protein sequence: CASSSLGAGDFGELFF.